Each of the 20 T cell receptor beta chains below was sequenced from the same sample in a study of blood T cells in healthy people across ages. The use of a sample-barcoded 5' primer and a J-beta primer mix characterized a second PCR of 7 to 11 cycles. In TCRdb, the 5' RACE reads were re-called with MiXCR into one record per CDR3 protein. The table shows 1.5 million to 2 million distinct CDR3 sequences, with more than 35% occurring only once. Sequencing was performed on blood. The source of these receptors is a human donor in good health.

This clonotype was recorded a few times. The chain joins TRBV28 to TRBJ1-2, with D perhaps TRBD1 (5 bases). CDR1 and CDR2 (germline): MDHEN, SYDVKM. Trimming left V 1 base short and J 8 bases short, with 8 bases between. The CDR3 is 12 residues long. CDR3 bases: TGTGCCAGCAGTTTATTCAAGGGGGGCTACACCTTC. Its translation: CASSLFKGGYTF.

This clonotype was seen more than once but under ten times. This sequence joins TRBV7-9 and TRBJ1-2; 10 nucleotides agree with TRBD1. J gave up 7 bases and V 5 bases, and 7 bases lay outside the gene matches. Germline values: CDR1 SEHNR, CDR2 FQNEAQ (reference sequence). This CDR3 spans 14 amino acids. CDR3 sequence reads: CASSPDRGLFGYTF. For the CDR3, the DNA is TGTGCCAGCAGCCCCGACAGGGGGCTTTTTGGCTACACCTTC.

This clonotype was counted only a few times. The genes are TRBV29-1 and TRBJ1-1; D gene unclear. The germline CDR1 and CDR2 sequences are SQVTM and ANQGSEA. V was clipped by 6 bases and J by 8 bases, with 19 bases between them. CDR3 length: 13 residues. CDR3 in DNA: TGCAGCGTGTCCCGGGCCATAACCCGAGAAGCTTTCTTT. Amino acids: CSVSRAITREAFF.

This clonotype came up many times. V is TRBV20-1 and J is TRBJ2-4; 12 bases align to TRBD1. The V gene end was trimmed by 6 bases and the J gene end by 6 bases; junction bases not matched to a gene: 9. The CDR3 is 15 residues long. Germline values: CDR1 DFQATT, CDR2 SNEGSKA (reference sequence). The DNA for the CDR3 is TGCAGTGCCCTACCAGTGGGACAGGGGGCAAACATTCAGTACTTC. Amino acid sequence: CSALPVGQGANIQYF.

V and J are TRBV6-5 and TRBJ1-1, with a possible D match to TRBD1 (5 bases). Per the germline V gene, CDR1 is MNHEY and CDR2 is SVGAGI. Deletions cut 0 bases from V and 4 bases from J, with 9 bases between. The CDR3 totals 14 residues. CDR3 DNA: TGTGCCAGCAGTTACTCGGACGGGACCACTGAAGCTTTCTTT. Translated, it gives CASSYSDGTTEAFF.

CDR3 amino acids: CASSLEGAKLDQYF. In DNA, the CDR3 is TGCGCCAGCAGCTTGGAGGGAGCCAAGCTCGACCAGTACTTC. The chain uses TRBV5-1 and TRBJ2-4; tentatively, D is TRBD2 (5 bases). This CDR3 has 14 amino acids. Deletions cut 0 bases from V and 13 bases from J, with 17 bases between. Per germline, CDR1 SGHRS and CDR2 YFSETQ.

The chain couples TRBV7-2 to TRBJ2-6; 7 bases line up with TRBD1. Germline CDR1 reads SGHTA; CDR2 reads FQGNSA. The CDR3 is 19 amino acids. V dropped 7 bases and J dropped 0; count of bases not matched to a gene: 15. The CDR3 coding sequence is TGTGCCAGCAACCTCCACGGGGACGGGGACAGCTCTGGGGCCAACGTCCTGACTTTC. It codes for CASNLHGDGDSSGANVLTF.

The chain recombines TRBV20-1 with TRBJ1-3; D possibly corresponds to TRBD1 (6 bases). This CDR3 has 14 residues. Germline V gene lookup returns CDR1 DFQATT and CDR2 SNEGSKA (reference sequence). The V end lost 5 bases, the J end lost 5 bases, and 16 bases lay between the germline ends. As DNA, the CDR3 is TGCAGTGCTCCCTCCCCGGACAGCAGAAACACCATATATTTT. Its translation: CSAPSPDSRNTIYF.

This clonotype was detected only a few times. The chain couples TRBV6-6 to TRBJ2-5; weak D call: TRBD1 (6 bases). This CDR3 contains 16 residues. The germline gives CDR1 MNHNY, CDR2 SVGAGI (reference sequence). V dropped 2 bases and J dropped 4 bases, with 17 bases sitting between them. CDR3: CASSYRMQGQGETQYF. DNA of the CDR3: TGTGCCAGCAGTTACAGAATGCAGGGGCAGGGAGAGACCCAGTACTTC.

The rearrangement links TRBV12-3 or TRBV12-4 to TRBJ2-1; D perhaps matches TRBD1 (6 bases). The V gene lost 5 bases and the J gene lost 0 bases, with 14 bases spanning the gap. The CDR3 runs to 16 residues. For the CDR3, the DNA is TGTGCCAGCAGTCTATGGACAGTCAGCTCCTACAATGAGCAGTTCTTC. Translating it yields CASSLWTVSSYNEQFF.

This clonotype was observed a few times. The rearrangement uses TRBV5-1 and TRBJ2-3, with a possible D match to TRBD1 (6 bases). V shed 3 bases and J shed 2 bases, with 10 bases lying between them. The CDR3 contains 14 residues. CDR1 and CDR2 from the germline V gene are SGHRS and YFSETQ. In DNA form, the CDR3 reads TGCGCCAGCAGCTGGGACAAGATCACAGATACGCAGTATTTT. This sequence encodes CASSWDKITDTQYF.

The count of this clonotype is one. V and J are TRBV7-2 and TRBJ2-3; a possible D gene is TRBD2 (5 bases). The V end was cut by 5 bases, the J end by 14 bases, with 23 bases between. Germline values: CDR1 SGHTA, CDR2 FQGNSA. The CDR3 runs 14 residues. DNA for the CDR3: TGTGCCAGCAGCCCCTCGAGGGCGAATGAAAAACTGTATTTT. Protein: CASSPSRANEKLYF.

This clonotype was detected only once. The gene calls are TRBV29-1 and TRBJ2-7; D possibly uses TRBD1 or TRBD2 (6 bases each). The length of the CDR3 is 16 residues. Looked up from germline, CDR1 is SQVTM and CDR2 is ANQGSEA. The V gene lost 4 bases and the J gene lost 1 base, with 20 bases spanning the gap. The DNA for the CDR3 is TGCAGCGTTGTGGAAATTAGGGGGGTAAAATCCTACGAGCAGTACTTC. The encoded protein is CSVVEIRGVKSYEQYF.

This clonotype was picked up a small number of times. V and J are TRBV10-3 and TRBJ2-3; TRBD2 is a possible D gene (7 bases). The V gene's germline CDR1 is ENHRY and CDR2 SYGVKD. Trimming took 11 bases from V and 2 from J, leaving 14 bases between them. CDR3 length equals 13 residues. As DNA, the CDR3 is TGTGCCTCCGCGGGGGCCCTCACAGATACGCAGTATTTT. Amino acids: CASAGALTDTQYF.

In this sample, this clonotype turned up a few times. The chain recombines TRBV6-6 with TRBJ2-7; no firm D call. The ends were cut back, 2 bases at V and 0 bases at J, with 5 bases in the middle. Germline CDR1 reads MNHNY; CDR2 reads SVGAGI (reference sequence). The CDR3 runs to 13 residues. CDR3 nucleotides: TGTGCCAGCAGTTACATGCTCTCCTACGAGCAGTACTTC. Translation: CASSYMLSYEQYF.

This clonotype turned up a few times. The V gene is TRBV9, the J gene TRBJ2-1; either TRBD1 or TRBD2 may supply D (5 bases each). The germline V gene encodes CDR1 SGDLS and CDR2 YYNGEE. The V and J ends lost 0 bases and 4 bases respectively, with 14 bases between them. The length of the CDR3 is 16 residues. Here the CDR3 reads CASSVGREGLYNEQFF. The CDR3 nucleotides read TGTGCCAGCAGCGTAGGGCGCGAGGGGCTATACAATGAGCAGTTCTTC.

The V gene is TRBV10-3, the J gene TRBJ1-2, with 7 bases matching TRBD1. J gave up 3 bases and V 6 bases, and 10 bases lay outside the gene matches. Germline V gives CDR1 ENHRY, CDR2 SYGVKD. The length of the CDR3 is 15 residues. The CDR3 nucleotides are TGTGCCATCAGAGGGAGACAGGGAGGAGACTATGGCTACACCTTC. Translating gives CAIRGRQGGDYGYTF.

The V call is TRBV12-5, the J call TRBJ1-1, with TRBD1 as a possible D gene (6 bases). The CDR3 loop spans 16 amino acids. Germline CDR1 is LGHNT and CDR2 is FRNRAP. Deletions cut 4 bases from V and 3 bases from J, with 18 bases between. The CDR3: CASGWQNREEDTEAFF. CDR3 nucleotides: TGTGCTAGTGGTTGGCAAAACAGGGAGGAGGACACTGAAGCTTTCTTT.

The chain is built from TRBV12-3 or TRBV12-4 and TRBJ1-5; D gene uncertain. This CDR3 has 13 residues. Trimming stripped 6 bases from V and 9 bases from J, with 15 bases between. In DNA, the CDR3 is TGTGCCAGCAGACGATCTTCGGGGTGGCCCCAGCATTTT. This gives the protein CASRRSSGWPQHF.

This clonotype has more than one count but fewer than ten. The V gene is TRBV5-1, the J gene TRBJ2-7; possibly TRBD1 for D (5 bases). CDR1 is SGHRS and CDR2 is YFSETQ in the germline V gene. This CDR3 contains 14 residues. The V and J ends lost 6 bases and 3 bases respectively, with 16 bases between them. The DNA of the CDR3 is TGCGCCAGCACCCCGGACACGAACAACTACGAGCAGTACTTC. Translation: CASTPDTNNYEQYF.